Below, 27 T cell receptor beta chains from the same sample are listed, as sequenced in a study of cytomegalovirus exposure and HLA in healthy donors. Libraries were prepared by immunoSEQ multiplex PCR; TCRdb keeps only in-frame clonotypes and omits some of them. The table includes approximately 60,000 clones, 90% to 95% detected once. The sequencing input was PBMCs. The source of these receptors is a woman aged 18-30 years in good health and CMV-seronegative.

The chain combines TRBV11-3 with TRBJ1-2; the match to TRBD1 covers 8 bases. The junction had 4 bases not matched to a gene; V was cut back by 1 base and J by 0 bases. CDR3 length: 16 residues. Germline loops: CDR1 SGHNT, CDR2 YENEEA. The CDR3 here is CASSLGMTGANYGYTF. CDR3 nucleotides: TGTGCCAGCAGCTTAGGAATGACAGGGGCTAACTATGGCTACACCTTC.

The chain carries TRBV5-4 and TRBJ2-3; 7 bases are a match to TRBD2. CDR3 size: 17 residues. V lost 2 bases to trimming and J lost 2 bases; unmatched junction nucleotides: 11. Germline V lookup: CDR1 SGHNT, CDR2 YYREEE (reference sequence). This chain's CDR3 is CASSFSFGGGLTDTQYF. The DNA for the CDR3 is TGTGCCAGCAGCTTTTCCTTCGGGGGAGGGCTCACAGATACGCAGTATTTT.

The V gene is TRBV4-1, the J gene TRBJ1-1; 9 bases map to TRBD1. Germline CDR1 reads MGHRA; CDR2 reads YSYEKL. The CDR3 has 15 residues. The V segment lost 0 bases and the J segment 10 bases; nucleotides outside the gene matches: 9. CDR3 nucleotides: TGCGCCAGCAGCCAAGATAACAGGGGGCTCTCCGTAGCTTTCTTT. It specifies CASSQDNRGLSVAFF.

This chain links TRBV5-6 with TRBJ2-3; TRBD1 matches at 9 bases. This CDR3 is built from 15 residues. Germline values: CDR1 SGHDT, CDR2 YYEEEE. Trimming at V came to 6 bases and at J to 1 base, leaving 6 bases not matched to a gene. The CDR3 DNA follows: TGTGCCAGCATCGAGCGGACAGGGGGCACAGATACGCAGTATTTT. Residues: CASIERTGGTDTQYF.

This chain connects TRBV29-1 to TRBJ2-1, with D possibly TRBD1 on 9 matching bases. Per germline, CDR1 SQVTM and CDR2 ANQGSEA. CDR3 size: 13 residues. Trimming took 6 bases from V and 8 from J, leaving 17 bases between them. The CDR3 loop is CSVGRGQGYEQFF. As DNA, the CDR3 is TGCAGCGTCGGGAGGGGACAGGGTTATGAGCAGTTCTTC.

The chain couples TRBV7-6 to TRBJ2-2, with 9 bases that match TRBD2. In germline, CDR1 is SGHVS, CDR2 FNYEAQ. This CDR3 is built from 15 residues. Trimming cost V 3 bases and J 4 bases; bases outside gene matches: 3. The CDR3 coding sequence is TGTGCCAGCAGCTTGGGTAGCGGGAGCACCGGGGAGCTGTTTTTT. This gives the protein CASSLGSGSTGELFF.

The rearrangement links TRBV5-6 to TRBJ2-7; TRBD1 might be the D (5 bases). The germline V gene encodes CDR1 SGHDT and CDR2 YYEEEE. The V gene lost 4 bases and the J gene lost 3 bases, with 17 bases spanning the gap. The CDR3 is 15 residues long. The CDR3 sequence: CASSTRRAGYYEQYF. Here the CDR3 DNA reads TGTGCCAGCAGCACCCGCAGGGCCGGATACTACGAGCAGTACTTC.

V usage is TRBV30 and J usage is TRBJ2-1; TRBD2 matches at 7 bases. Looked up from germline, CDR1 is GTSNPN and CDR2 is SVGIG (reference sequence). Trimming at V came to 4 bases and at J to 0 bases, leaving 9 bases not matched to a gene. The CDR3 runs 16 residues. For the CDR3, the DNA is TGTGCCTGGACAAGTCTAGGGAGGGGCTCCTACAATGAGCAGTTCTTC. Translated: CAWTSLGRGSYNEQFF.

V gene TRBV14 combines with J gene TRBJ2-1; D gene uncertain. With 1 base removed from V and 10 bases from J, the gap between germline ends came to 8 bases. This CDR3 is built from 12 residues. CDR1 is SGHDN and CDR2 is FVKESK in the germline V gene. CDR3 bases: TGTGCCAGCAGCCAAGTACGCCGGGAGCAGTTCTTC. As protein: CASSQVRREQFF.

The chain employs TRBV9 and TRBJ1-2; 7 bases agree with TRBD1. CDR1 and CDR2 (germline): SGDLS, YYNGEE. This CDR3 has 15 amino acids. The ends lost 1 base at V and 5 bases at J; junction bases unmatched: 8. This CDR3 reads CASSVTDRVEYGYTF. The CDR3 nucleotides read TGTGCCAGCAGCGTAACCGACAGGGTTGAGTATGGCTACACCTTC.

The CDR3 is CASSDSPEGVNEQFF. The CDR3 coding sequence is TGTGCCAGCAGTGACTCCCCCGAGGGGGTGAATGAGCAGTTCTTC. V and J are TRBV6-4 and TRBJ2-1, with D perhaps TRBD1 (6 bases). The CDR3 totals 15 residues. The V end lost 0 bases, the J end lost 7 bases, and 13 bases lay between the germline ends. Germline V gene sequence: CDR1 MRHNA, CDR2 SNTAGT.

This clone was recorded once. The chain couples TRBV11-3 to TRBJ2-7, with TRBD1 as a possible D gene (5 bases). Trimming removed 5 bases from V and 0 bases from J, with 14 bases in between. This CDR3 contains 15 residues. The germline V gene has CDR1 SGHNT and CDR2 YENEEA. CDR3 bases: TGTGCCAGCAGCACCGCGACAGCTCACTCCTACGAGCAGTACTTC. Amino acid sequence: CASSTATAHSYEQYF.

The V call is TRBV6-5, the J call TRBJ2-7; TRBD1 matches 7 bases. This CDR3 has 13 residues. J lost 7 bases, V lost 6 bases, and 9 bases had no gene match. From germline, CDR1 is MNHEY and CDR2 SVGAGI. The CDR3 region has the DNA TGTGCCAGCAGGGGGAACAGGGGATGGGAGCAGTACTTC. This sequence encodes CASRGNRGWEQYF.

V usage is TRBV5-6 and J usage is TRBJ1-2; 9 nucleotides line up with TRBD1. The ends lost 4 bases at V and 4 bases at J; junction bases unmatched: 8. Germline V lookup: CDR1 SGHDT, CDR2 YYEEEE. The CDR3 extends over 15 amino acids. DNA for the CDR3: TGTGCCAGCAGCGCCGGGACAGGGACCCTCTATGGCTACACCTTC. Protein sequence: CASSAGTGTLYGYTF.

The chain is built from TRBV6-6 and TRBJ2-3, with 9 bases that match TRBD2. Germline CDR1 MNHNY, CDR2 SVGAGI (reference sequence). CDR3 size: 15 residues. Trimming took 5 bases from V and 4 from J; bases not matched to a gene: 7. Here the CDR3 DNA reads TGTGCCAGCAGTAGCCCTAGCGGGGAGCCAGATACGCAGTATTTT. It yields the protein CASSSPSGEPDTQYF.

The chain combines TRBV5-4 with TRBJ2-1, with 8 nucleotides matching TRBD1. The CDR3 runs to 12 residues. V gave up 4 bases and J gave up 9 bases; unmatched junction bases: 3. Germline CDR1 reads SGHNT; CDR2 reads YYREEE (reference sequence). In DNA form, the CDR3 reads TGTGCCAGCAGCCGGACAGGGATTGAGCAGTTCTTC. Translation gives CASSRTGIEQFF.

Note on this clone: Other DNA sequences in the sample encode the same CDR3. The chain recombines TRBV5-1 with TRBJ1-4, with D possibly matching TRBD1 (5 bases). The CDR3 has 14 residues. The V end was cut by 2 bases, the J end by 2 bases, with 7 bases between. CDR1 is SGHRS, CDR2 YFSETQ, per germline. The chain's CDR3 is CASSLGATNEKLFF. CDR3 DNA sequence: TGCGCCAGCAGCTTAGGGGCGACTAATGAAAAACTGTTTTTT.

The chain joins TRBV27 to TRBJ1-2; maybe TRBD1 (6 bases). V was cut by 6 bases and J by 3 bases, with 11 bases left in between. From germline, CDR1 is MNHEY and CDR2 SMNVEV (reference sequence). The CDR3 length is 13 residues. The CDR3 DNA is TGTGCCAGCAGCCTACAGGGCCACTATGGCTACACCTTC. Its translation is CASSLQGHYGYTF.

The rearrangement links TRBV11-2 to TRBJ1-6; no definite D call. The CDR3 runs to 15 residues. Between the trimmed V and J ends, which lost 3 bases and 1 base, there was a span of 7 bases. The germline CDR1 and CDR2 sequences are SGHAT and FQNNGV. Here the CDR3 reads CASSFGGSYNSPLHF. The CDR3 DNA reads as TGTGCCAGCAGCTTCGGAGGATCCTATAATTCACCCCTCCACTTT.

This rearrangement joins TRBV9 to TRBJ2-3; 11 nucleotides agree with TRBD2. Trimming at V came to 0 bases and at J to 3 bases, leaving 6 bases not matched to a gene. The CDR3 extends over 17 amino acids. Germline-derived CDR1 and CDR2 are SGDLS and YYNGEE. CDR3 residues: CASSVGQLAGGTDTQYF. CDR3 bases: TGTGCCAGCAGCGTAGGTCAGCTAGCGGGGGGTACAGATACGCAGTATTTT.

The rearrangement links TRBV7-9 to TRBJ2-7, with 8 bases fitting TRBD1. The CDR3 runs 15 residues. Unmatched junction bases numbered 8, after V lost 5 bases and J lost 2 bases. The germline CDR1 and CDR2 sequences are SEHNR and FQNEAQ (reference sequence). Here the CDR3 DNA reads TGTGCCAGCAGCCCAACCCCACAGGGGGCCTACGAGCAGTACTTC. It specifies CASSPTPQGAYEQYF.

J is TRBJ1-4 and V is TRBV9, with D hard to call. Germline V gene sequence: CDR1 SGDLS, CDR2 YYNGEE. V lost 6 bases, J lost 6 bases, and 18 bases lay in between. The CDR3 totals 15 residues. The DNA for the CDR3 is TGTGCCAGCACCCTCCCTGGGGTGGAGGATGAAAAACTGTTTTTT. Its protein product is CASTLPGVEDEKLFF.

V is TRBV19 and J is TRBJ2-7, with 7 bases aligning to TRBD1. The CDR3 has 14 amino acids. CDR1 and CDR2 from the germline V gene are LNHDA and SQIVND (reference sequence). Trimming removed 3 bases from V and 2 bases from J; junction bases left unmatched: 4. The CDR3 sequence: CASSISGGAYEQYV. The CDR3 coding sequence is TGTGCCAGTAGTATTTCAGGGGGAGCCTACGAGCAGTACGTC.

This clone was observed once. J is TRBJ2-3 and V is TRBV5-4; weak D call: TRBD2 (5 bases). V was cut by 1 base and J by 1 base, with 10 bases left in between. CDR1 is SGHNT, CDR2 YYREEE, per germline (reference sequence). The CDR3 has 15 amino acids. The CDR3 DNA reads as TGTGCCAGCAGCTTGCGGCTAGCCGGCACAGATACGCAGTATTTT. It specifies CASSLRLAGTDTQYF.

The chain is built from TRBV29-1 and TRBJ1-1; 7 nucleotides line up with TRBD1. CDR3 length: 12 amino acids. Unmatched junction bases numbered 6, after V lost 7 bases and J lost 4 bases. From germline, CDR1 is SQVTM and CDR2 ANQGSEA. Here the CDR3 DNA reads TGCAGCGGGCGAGACAGGGCCACTGAAGCTTTCTTT. Residues: CSGRDRATEAFF.

The chain couples TRBV6-1 to TRBJ1-5; 11 bases agree with TRBD1. The CDR3 contains 15 residues. The germline V gene has CDR1 MNHNS and CDR2 SASEGT. The CDR3 DNA reads TGTGCGACAATCTTGGGACAGGGGGAAGGTCAGCCCCAGCATTTT. This gives the protein CATILGQGEGQPQHF.

CDR3 amino acids: CASSFRGGMAGELFF. The CDR3 coding sequence is TGTGCCAGCAGCTTTCGAGGGGGAATGGCCGGGGAGCTGTTTTTT. V and J are TRBV5-5 and TRBJ2-2; TRBD1 might be the D (6 bases). Germline V lookup: CDR1 SGHKS, CDR2 YYEKEE (reference sequence). V lost 2 bases and J 6 bases, leaving 14 bases between the germline ends. The CDR3 has 15 residues.